A single sample gave rise to the 19 T cell receptor beta chains below, sequenced in a study of T cell repertoires in cytomegalovirus infection. For these TCRs, the target antigens are not known. Using its own MiXCR run on the reads, TCRdb lists one record per CDR3 protein. The sample lists about 830,000 distinct CDR3 sequences; over 25% were seen once. The sample here was cultured CD8+ T cells from PBMCs, taken from culture after CMV antigen stimulation. Source of these receptors: a human donor in good health (CMV status not recorded). Some clones in this sample may be carry-over from other donors' samples.

This clonotype was detected only a few times. The chain has TRBV10-3 and TRBJ2-3; TRBD1 matches 7 bases. Germline loops: CDR1 ENHRY, CDR2 SYGVKD. Trimming took 3 bases from V and 2 from J; bases not matched to a gene: 5. This CDR3 spans 15 amino acids. CDR3 residues: CAISDRGIATDTQYF. Written as DNA, the CDR3 is TGTGCCATCAGTGACAGGGGGATTGCCACAGATACGCAGTATTTT.

The chain carries TRBV28 and TRBJ2-5, with D possibly called TRBD1 or TRBD2 (6 bases each). The CDR3 has 15 residues. With 3 bases removed from V and 5 bases from J, the gap between germline ends came to 16 bases. The germline gives CDR1 MDHEN, CDR2 SYDVKM. The CDR3 here is CASSFEGGRVETQYF. Here the CDR3 DNA reads TGTGCCAGCAGTTTTGAGGGGGGTAGAGTGGAGACCCAGTACTTC.

This chain links TRBV19 with TRBJ1-5, with D hard to call. From germline, CDR1 is LNHDA and CDR2 SQIVND (reference sequence). The CDR3 covers 19 residues. The V gene lost 0 bases and the J gene lost 3 bases, with 21 bases spanning the gap. The CDR3 DNA sequence: TGTGCCAGTAGTATAGAAGAGGGTTTGACCGACTATAACAATCAGCCCCAGCATTTT. Its translation is CASSIEEGLTDYNNQPQHF.

The CDR3 coding sequence is TGTGCCAGCAGCTTAGAGGACACTAGAACAGATACGCAGTATTTT. It is translated as CASSLEDTRTDTQYF. The V and J genes are TRBV7-9 and TRBJ2-3; D may be TRBD1 or TRBD2 (5 bases each). The CDR3 loop spans 15 amino acids. V lost 1 base and J lost 3, with 11 bases in between. CDR1 and CDR2 from the germline V gene are SEHNR and FQNEAQ (reference sequence).

The chain links TRBV7-6 to TRBJ1-2; D ambiguous. Per the germline V gene, CDR1 is SGHVS and CDR2 is FNYEAQ. V was pared by 2 bases and J by 3 bases, with 13 bases between. This CDR3 region has 15 residues. This CDR3 reads CASSLMDPGDYGYTF. CDR3 DNA: TGTGCCAGCAGCTTAATGGACCCGGGAGACTATGGCTACACCTTC.

The CDR3 DNA is TGCAGCGCCAGGGGGGATACGCAGTATTTT. It yields the protein CSARGDTQYF. The chain uses TRBV29-1 and TRBJ2-3, with 7 bases lining up with TRBD1. V shed 7 bases and J 6 bases; nucleotides not matched to a gene: 1. Germline CDR1 reads SQVTM; CDR2 reads ANQGSEA. The CDR3 is 10 residues long.

There are many counts of this clonotype. The chain joins TRBV5-4 to TRBJ1-1, with 7 nucleotides matching TRBD1. This CDR3 has 16 amino acids. The germline V gene encodes CDR1 SGHNT and CDR2 YYREEE (reference sequence). After removal of 2 bases from V and 5 bases from J, the junction contained 12 bases not matched to a gene. The DNA for the CDR3 is TGTGCCAGCAGCTTTTATTACAGGGGAAGTGAAACTGAAGCTTTCTTT. Its protein is CASSFYYRGSETEAFF.

This clonotype came up a few times. The V and J genes are TRBV6-5 and TRBJ2-5, with D unclear. Trimming removed 2 bases from V and 3 bases from J, with 7 bases in between. The CDR3 totals 13 residues. Germline CDR1 and CDR2: MNHEY and SVGAGI. Here the CDR3 DNA reads TGTGCCAGCAGTTACATACAGAAAGAGACCCAGTACTTC. Its protein is CASSYIQKETQYF.

This clonotype has a count of ten or more. The V call is TRBV7-6, the J call TRBJ2-3; D call uncertain. This CDR3 has 14 amino acids. V dropped 1 base and J dropped 10 bases, with 15 bases sitting between them. Germline V gene sequence: CDR1 SGHVS, CDR2 FNYEAQ. CDR3 DNA sequence: TGTGCCAGCAGCTTAGACTGGGGTTCCGAGGCGCAGTATTTT. This encodes CASSLDWGSEAQYF.

The chain carries TRBV23-1 and TRBJ1-2; a weak D match, TRBD1 (6 bases). TRBV23-1 is noted as an ORF with a role that remains uncertain. V dropped 4 bases and J dropped 8 bases, with 14 bases sitting between them. This CDR3 is 13 amino acids long. This chain's CDR3 is CASSPLLRGGYTF. The CDR3 DNA sequence: TGCGCCAGCAGTCCCCTGCTCAGGGGCGGCTACACCTTC.

This clonotype was counted many times. The gene calls are TRBV7-2 and TRBJ2-1; D might be TRBD2 (6 bases). Looked up from germline, CDR1 is SGHTA and CDR2 is FQGNSA. V was shortened by 2 bases and J by 2 bases, with 10 bases between the two germline ends. The length of the CDR3 is 15 residues. The CDR3 here is CASSLNGGAYNEQFF. As DNA, the CDR3 is TGTGCCAGCAGCTTAAACGGGGGAGCCTACAATGAGCAGTTCTTC. Looking up the rest from reference TRBV7-2 and TRBJ2-1 gives the full variable domain: GAGVSQSPSNKVTEKGKDVELRCDPISGHTALYWYRQSLGQGLEFLIYFQGNSAPDKSGLPSDRFSAERTGGSVSTLTIQRTQQEDSAVYLCASSLNGGAYNEQFFGPGTRLTVL.

The chain joins TRBV6-1 to TRBJ1-1; 7 nucleotides match TRBD1. This CDR3 spans 13 amino acids. Germline values: CDR1 MNHNS, CDR2 SASEGT. J was trimmed by 3 bases and V by 11 bases; bases with no gene match: 9. Here the CDR3 DNA reads TGTGCCGAGGGGGCAGGGTCGGACACTGAAGCTTTCTTT. It is translated as CAEGAGSDTEAFF.

The table lists this clonotype with many counts. The V and J genes are TRBV7-2 and TRBJ2-7, with 12 bases that match TRBD2. The germline gives CDR1 SGHTA, CDR2 FQGNSA. The V gene end was trimmed by 5 bases and the J gene end by 1 base; junction bases not matched to a gene: 3. The CDR3 loop spans 15 amino acids. The CDR3 spells CASSQTSGGSYEQYF. The CDR3 DNA sequence: TGTGCCAGCAGCCAGACTAGCGGGGGTTCCTACGAGCAGTACTTC.

This chain joins TRBV5-5 and TRBJ2-7; 10 bases align to TRBD1. The CDR3 is 15 amino acids. The ends lost 4 bases at V and 6 bases at J; junction bases unmatched: 10. Germline CDR1 reads SGHKS; CDR2 reads YYEKEE (reference sequence). CDR3 loop: CASSAGTGEWGEQYF. Here the CDR3 DNA reads TGTGCCAGCAGCGCGGGGACAGGGGAATGGGGCGAGCAGTACTTC.

The genes are TRBV7-6 and TRBJ2-3; maybe TRBD1 (7 bases). Trimming took off 4 bases at V and 5 bases at J, with 19 bases between the two ends. The germline V gene has CDR1 SGHVS and CDR2 FNYEAQ. This CDR3 is built from 16 residues. The CDR3 DNA reads as TGTGCCAGCAGCTGGGCTACAGGGGAGGCCCAAGATACGCAGTATTTT. Its translation: CASSWATGEAQDTQYF. Using reference TRBV7-6 and TRBJ2-3 for the parts outside the CDR3, the full variable domain is GAGVSQSPRYKVTKRGQDVALRCDPISGHVSLYWYRQALGQGPEFLTYFNYEAQQDKSGLPNDRFSAERPEGSISTLTIQRTEQRDSAMYRCASSWATGEAQDTQYFGPGTRLTVL.

This clonotype appeared many times. This chain connects TRBV7-8 to TRBJ1-6; D possibly corresponds to TRBD1 (6 bases). Trimming took off 4 bases at V and 8 bases at J, with 15 bases between the two ends. Germline values: CDR1 SGHVS, CDR2 FQNEAQ. The CDR3 totals 15 residues. CDR3 amino acids: CASSSYRESDSPLHF. For the CDR3, the DNA is TGTGCCAGCAGCTCCTACAGGGAGTCGGATTCACCCCTCCACTTT.

This clonotype showed up many times. The gene calls are TRBV7-8 and TRBJ2-3; D might be TRBD2 (5 bases). V lost 4 bases to trimming and J lost 6 bases, with 14 bases between them. CDR1 is SGHVS and CDR2 is FQNEAQ in the germline V gene. The CDR3 length is 14 residues. Written as DNA, the CDR3 is TGTGCCAGCAGCTCCCCCTTTGGGGAGGATACGCAGTATTTT. The encoded protein is CASSSPFGEDTQYF.

This chain uses TRBV13 with TRBJ1-2; D unclear. In germline, CDR1 is PRHDT, CDR2 FYEKMQ (reference sequence). The V gene lost 0 bases and the J gene lost 4 bases, with 15 bases spanning the gap. CDR3 length: 16 amino acids. CDR3 sequence: CASSLGAATWGYGYTF. CDR3 bases: TGTGCCAGCAGCTTAGGCGCAGCTACTTGGGGCTATGGCTACACCTTC.

This clonotype came up many times. One end of the junction fails to match germline, which may point to a read error. The rearrangement uses TRBV4-1 and TRBJ1-1; no clear D gene. The CDR3 sequence is 13 residues long. CDR1 and CDR2 (germline): MGHRA, YSYEKL. Written as DNA, the CDR3 is TGTGCCAGCAGCCAAGCGATGAACACTGAAGCTTTCTTT. Encoded protein: CASSQAMNTEAFF.